The rows below give T cell receptor beta chains drawn from one sample of a study of blood T cell repertoires in COVID-19. Produced via immunoSEQ multiplex PCR; TCRdb's table is partial and in-frame only. The data contain around 500,000 clones, approximately 90% of them singletons. Specimen: PBMCs or T cells enriched from blood (not recorded which). The receptors originated from a woman aged 55-70 years who had recovered from COVID-19. The CDR3 runs from the conserved cysteine through the conserved F or W. The listing skips clone size in some rows; elsewhere it reads once, few, many or a size class.

j_call,v_call,clone_size,cdr3_aa
TRBJ1-1,TRBV29-1,NA,CSVGGQLGAFF
TRBJ2-2,TRBV19,NA,CASRGHGNTGELFF
TRBJ1-5,TRBV9,NA,CASSEDDRGQPQHF
TRBJ2-2,TRBV5-8,NA,CASSLKAGAYTGELFF
TRBJ2-1,TRBV5-1,NA,CASRRGTSGSSYNEQFF
TRBJ2-2,TRBV4-2,NA,CASSRRSGGAGDTGELFF
TRBJ1-1,TRBV5-1,NA,CASSLSAGTSNTEAFF
TRBJ2-5,TRBV11-2,NA,CASSIEGARNQETQYF
TRBJ2-1,TRBV7-2,NA,CASSLARGNEQFF
TRBJ2-2,TRBV15,NA,CATSRDRGRGAELFF
TRBJ2-3,TRBV10-1,NA,CASSERRGVQDTQYF
TRBJ1-1,TRBV9,NA,CASSVEGQGYTEAFF
TRBJ1-4,TRBV19,NA,CASSPTGSSEKLFF
TRBJ1-1,TRBV5-1,once,CASSPGQGVMNTEAFF
TRBJ2-7,TRBV7-2,NA,CASTPDRGRFDEQYF
TRBJ2-7,TRBV11-3,NA,CASSLHAGSYEQYF
TRBJ2-1,TRBV9,NA,CASSPSGVSYNEQFF
TRBJ1-1,TRBV28,NA,CASSPRRVSTEAFF
TRBJ1-1,TRBV5-1,NA,CASSLQGDRNTEAFF
TRBJ1-4,TRBV3-1/TRBV3-2,NA,CASSQAEEVNEKLFF
TRBJ2-1,TRBV5-1,NA,CASRLQTSGSPYNEQFF
TRBJ2-2,TRBV24-1,NA,CATSDVTGRGIGELFF
TRBJ1-1,TRBV5-4,NA,CASQGGTEAFF
TRBJ1-5,TRBV7-8,NA,CASSLREGENQPQHF
TRBJ2-2,TRBV7-9,NA,CASKPASRGENGGELFF
TRBJ1-4,TRBV19,NA,CASSRRTGKIAANEKLFF
TRBJ1-4,TRBV9,NA,CASSGQSRAGEKLFF
TRBJ2-3,TRBV15,NA,CATSREVVRAANPLNTDTQYF
TRBJ1-5,TRBV7-9,NA,CASSYINQPQHF
TRBJ1-1,TRBV7-9,NA,CASSPNGGIEAFF
TRBJ2-4,TRBV2,NA,CASRGPQGAKNIQYF
TRBJ2-3,TRBV4-1,NA,CASSPAQGFADTQYF
TRBJ1-5,TRBV27,few,CASSPGHSKMPQHF
TRBJ2-5,TRBV9,NA,CASSPGGWAVETQYF
TRBJ1-2,TRBV7-9,NA,CASSTRGQGEGYTF
TRBJ1-2,TRBV30,once,CAWSRGQGLSYGYTF
TRBJ2-2,TRBV19,NA,CASSMVSGGGGGELFF
TRBJ2-3,TRBV10-2,NA,CASSESLSGGTDTQYF
TRBJ1-4,TRBV6-6,NA,CASSYPSGATNEKLFF
TRBJ2-5,TRBV18,NA,CASSPVNGPQETQYF
TRBJ2-4,TRBV3-1/TRBV3-2,NA,CASSQGGGLDF
TRBJ1-4,TRBV7-8,NA,CASSIRTGVDEKLFF
TRBJ1-1,TRBV10-3,NA,CAIMGREDTEAFF
TRBJ2-3,TRBV10-1,NA,CASSAAGLSTDTQYF
TRBJ1-1,TRBV5-1,NA,CASSLGSFNTEAFF
TRBJ1-1,TRBV11-2,NA,CASSLDRTGPNTEAFF
TRBJ2-7,TRBV13,once,CASSLGTAGEQYF
TRBJ2-7,TRBV2,NA,CASSEDKLDRSYEQYF
TRBJ2-5,TRBV18,NA,CASSLGLAGQETQYF
TRBJ2-1,TRBV4-1,NA,CASSQPTTSGSSNEQFF
TRBJ1-2,TRBV9,NA,CASSKGGQGAYYGYTF
TRBJ1-1,TRBV3-1/TRBV3-2,once,CASSQGSGGITEAFF
TRBJ2-3,TRBV7-2,NA,CASSWGTGSTDTQYF